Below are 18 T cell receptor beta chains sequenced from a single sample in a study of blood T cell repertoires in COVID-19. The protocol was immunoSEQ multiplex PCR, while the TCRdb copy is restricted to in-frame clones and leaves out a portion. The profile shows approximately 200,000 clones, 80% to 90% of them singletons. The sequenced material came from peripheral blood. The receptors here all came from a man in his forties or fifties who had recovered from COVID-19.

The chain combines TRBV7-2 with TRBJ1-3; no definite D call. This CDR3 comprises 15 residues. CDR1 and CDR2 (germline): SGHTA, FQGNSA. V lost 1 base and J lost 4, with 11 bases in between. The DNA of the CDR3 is TGTGCCAGCAGCTTAGGCAGCCAGACAGGAAACACCATATATTTT. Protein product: CASSLGSQTGNTIYF.

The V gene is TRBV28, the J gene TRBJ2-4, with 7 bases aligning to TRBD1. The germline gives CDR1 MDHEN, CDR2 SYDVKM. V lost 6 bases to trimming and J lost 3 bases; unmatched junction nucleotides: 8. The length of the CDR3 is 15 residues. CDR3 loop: CASSPGGINKNIQYF. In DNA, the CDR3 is TGTGCCAGCAGCCCAGGGGGAATCAACAAAAACATTCAGTACTTC.

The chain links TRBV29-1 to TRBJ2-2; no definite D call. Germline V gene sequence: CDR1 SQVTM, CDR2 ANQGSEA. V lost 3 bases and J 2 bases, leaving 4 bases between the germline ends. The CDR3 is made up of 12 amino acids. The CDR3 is CSVELNTGELFF. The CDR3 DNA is TGCAGCGTTGAGCTAAACACCGGGGAGCTGTTTTTT.

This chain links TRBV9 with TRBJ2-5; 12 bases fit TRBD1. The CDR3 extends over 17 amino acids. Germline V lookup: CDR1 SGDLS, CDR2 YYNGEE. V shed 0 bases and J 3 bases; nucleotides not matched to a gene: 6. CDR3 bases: TGTGCCAGCAGCGTAGGAGGGGGGACAGGGGGCAAAGAGACCCAGTACTTC. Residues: CASSVGGGTGGKETQYF. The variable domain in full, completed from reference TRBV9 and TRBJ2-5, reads DSGVTQTPKHLITATGQRVTLRCSPRSGDLSVYWYQQSLDQGLQFLIQYYNGEERAKGNILERFSAQQFPDLHSELNLSSLELGDSALYFCASSVGGGTGGKETQYFGPGTRLLVL.

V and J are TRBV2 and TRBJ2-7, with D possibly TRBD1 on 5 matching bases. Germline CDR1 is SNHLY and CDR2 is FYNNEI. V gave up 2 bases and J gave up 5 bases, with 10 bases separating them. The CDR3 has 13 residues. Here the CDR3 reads CASSEWQGNEQYF. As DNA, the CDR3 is TGTGCCAGCAGTGAATGGCAGGGAAACGAGCAGTACTTC.

CDR3 region: CASRFPGQGYNEQFF. CDR3 coding DNA: TGTGCCAGCAGATTTCCGGGACAGGGGTACAATGAGCAGTTCTTC. The V gene is TRBV28, the J gene TRBJ2-1, with 10 bases lining up with TRBD1. Unmatched junction bases numbered 6, after V lost 6 bases and J lost 4 bases. CDR3 length equals 15 residues. Germline V CDR1 and CDR2: MDHEN, SYDVKM.

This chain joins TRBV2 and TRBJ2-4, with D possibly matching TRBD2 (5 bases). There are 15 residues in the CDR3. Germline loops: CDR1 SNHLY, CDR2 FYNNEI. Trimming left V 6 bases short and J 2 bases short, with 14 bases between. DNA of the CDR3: TGTGCCAGCAGGAACAATAGCGTATCCAAAAACATTCAGTACTTC. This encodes CASRNNSVSKNIQYF. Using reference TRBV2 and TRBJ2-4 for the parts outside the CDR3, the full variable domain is EPEVTQTPSHQVTQMGQEVILRCVPISNHLYFYWYRQILGQKVEFLVSFYNNEISEKSEIFDDQFSVERPDGSNFTLKIRSTKLEDSAMYFCASRNNSVSKNIQYFGAGTRLSVL.

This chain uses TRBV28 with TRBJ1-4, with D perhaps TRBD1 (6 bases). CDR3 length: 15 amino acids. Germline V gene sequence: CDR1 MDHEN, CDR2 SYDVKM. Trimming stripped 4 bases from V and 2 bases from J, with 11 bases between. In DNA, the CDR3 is TGTGCCAGCAGTTCCCACAGGGATACTAATGAAAAACTGTTTTTT. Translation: CASSSHRDTNEKLFF.

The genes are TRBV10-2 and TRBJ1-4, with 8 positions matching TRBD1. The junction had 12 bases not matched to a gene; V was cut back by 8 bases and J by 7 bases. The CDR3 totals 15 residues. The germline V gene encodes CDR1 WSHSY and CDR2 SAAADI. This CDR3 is CASRPRTGPAEKLFF. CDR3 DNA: TGCGCCAGCCGCCCCAGGACAGGGCCAGCTGAAAAACTGTTTTTT.

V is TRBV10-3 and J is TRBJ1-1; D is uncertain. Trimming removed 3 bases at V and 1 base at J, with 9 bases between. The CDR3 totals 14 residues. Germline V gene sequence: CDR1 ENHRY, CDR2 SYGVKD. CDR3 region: CAISDPGRNTEAFF. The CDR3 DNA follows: TGTGCCATCAGTGACCCAGGTCGGAACACTGAAGCTTTCTTT.

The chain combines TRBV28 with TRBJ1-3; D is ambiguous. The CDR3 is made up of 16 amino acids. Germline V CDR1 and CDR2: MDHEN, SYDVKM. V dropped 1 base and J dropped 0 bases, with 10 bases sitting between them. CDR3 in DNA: TGTGCCAGCAGTTTATCGGTATTCACCTCTGGAAACACCATATATTTT. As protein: CASSLSVFTSGNTIYF. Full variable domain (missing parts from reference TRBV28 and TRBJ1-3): DVKVTQSSRYLVKRTGEKVFLECVQDMDHENMFWYRQDPGLGLRLIYFSYDVKMKEKGDIPEGYSVSREKKERFSLILESASTNQTSMYLCASSLSVFTSGNTIYFGEGSWLTVV.

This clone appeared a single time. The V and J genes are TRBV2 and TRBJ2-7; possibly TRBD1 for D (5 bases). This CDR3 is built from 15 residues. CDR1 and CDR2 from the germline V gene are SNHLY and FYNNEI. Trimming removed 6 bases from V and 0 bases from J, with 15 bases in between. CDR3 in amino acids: CASRDGHSVSYEQYF. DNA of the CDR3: TGTGCCAGCAGAGACGGACACTCTGTCTCCTACGAGCAGTACTTC.

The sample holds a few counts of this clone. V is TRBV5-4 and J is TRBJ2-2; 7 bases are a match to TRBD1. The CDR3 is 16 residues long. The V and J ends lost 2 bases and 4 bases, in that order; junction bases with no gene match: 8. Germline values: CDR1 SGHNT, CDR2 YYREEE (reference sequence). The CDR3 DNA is TGTGCCAGCAGCTTTGAGACAGGGTCGGCCACCGGGGAGCTGTTTTTT. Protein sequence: CASSFETGSATGELFF.

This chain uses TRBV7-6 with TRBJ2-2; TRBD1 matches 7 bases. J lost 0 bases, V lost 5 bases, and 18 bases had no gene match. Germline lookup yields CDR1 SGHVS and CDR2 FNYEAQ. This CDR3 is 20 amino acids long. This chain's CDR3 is CASSPRRQGYTRSNTGELFF. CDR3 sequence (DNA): TGTGCCAGCAGCCCTAGGCGACAGGGTTACACCCGATCGAACACCGGGGAGCTGTTTTTT.

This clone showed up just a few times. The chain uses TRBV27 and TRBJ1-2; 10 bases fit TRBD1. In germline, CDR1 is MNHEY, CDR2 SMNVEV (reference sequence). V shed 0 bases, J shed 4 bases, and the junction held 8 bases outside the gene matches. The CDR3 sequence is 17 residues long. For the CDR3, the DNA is TGTGCCAGCAGTTTATCAGACCGGGACAGGGGTCGCTATGGCTACACCTTC. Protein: CASSLSDRDRGRYGYTF.

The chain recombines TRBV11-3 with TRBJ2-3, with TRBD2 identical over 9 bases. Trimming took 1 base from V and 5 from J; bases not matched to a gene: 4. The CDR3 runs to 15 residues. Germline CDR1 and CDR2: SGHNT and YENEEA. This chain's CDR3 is CASSLVSGSIDTQYF. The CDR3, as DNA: TGTGCCAGCAGCTTAGTTAGCGGGAGTATAGATACGCAGTATTTT.

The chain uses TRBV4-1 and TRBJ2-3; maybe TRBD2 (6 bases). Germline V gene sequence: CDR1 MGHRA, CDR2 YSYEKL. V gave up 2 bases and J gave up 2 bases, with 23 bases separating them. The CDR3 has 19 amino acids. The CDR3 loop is CASSQSGSSVTLTTDTQYF. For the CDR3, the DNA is TGCGCCAGCAGCCAAAGTGGTTCTAGCGTAACCCTCACCACAGATACGCAGTATTTT.

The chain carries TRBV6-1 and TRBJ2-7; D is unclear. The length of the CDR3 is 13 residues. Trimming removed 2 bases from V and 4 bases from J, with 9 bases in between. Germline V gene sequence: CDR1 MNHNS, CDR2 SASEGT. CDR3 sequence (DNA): TGTGCCAGCAGTGAACTCTCCTTATACGAGCAGTACTTC. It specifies CASSELSLYEQYF.